Listed here are 4 T cell receptor beta chains from one sample, sequenced in a study of blood T cell repertoires in COVID-19. Measured with immunoSEQ multiplex PCR; TCRdb has only the in-frame clones, and not every one. The table has approximately 350,000 clones, roughly four fifths seen once. Sequences were obtained from PBMCs or T cells enriched from blood (not recorded which). The receptors derive from a woman between 45 and 60 years old who had recovered from COVID-19.

This chain links TRBV30 with TRBJ1-2, with D possibly being TRBD1 (5 bases). The V and J ends lost 5 bases and 7 bases respectively, with 20 bases between them. Germline CDR1 and CDR2: GTSNPN and SVGIG (reference sequence). There are 14 residues in the CDR3. CDR3 in amino acids: CAWEDNTGVRGYTF. CDR3 coding DNA: TGTGCCTGGGAGGACAACACAGGAGTACGTGGCTACACCTTC.

The chain recombines TRBV7-9 with TRBJ1-5, with 7 bases that match TRBD1. J was trimmed by 3 bases and V by 2 bases; bases with no gene match: 1. The CDR3 is 14 amino acids. CDR1 SEHNR and CDR2 FQNEAQ come from the germline V gene (reference sequence). CDR3 DNA: TGTGCCAGCAGCTTAACAGGGGACAATCAGCCCCAGCATTTT. Protein product: CASSLTGDNQPQHF.

This clone has just one count. The chain has TRBV5-4 and TRBJ1-2; a possible D gene is TRBD1 (6 bases). CDR3 length: 15 residues. Trimming stripped 4 bases from V and 7 bases from J, with 20 bases between. Per germline, CDR1 SGHNT and CDR2 YYREEE (reference sequence). The CDR3 coding sequence is TGTGCCAGCAGCAACCTTCAGGGGTCCTACTTTGGCTACACCTTC. Amino acid sequence: CASSNLQGSYFGYTF. The variable domain in full, with the rest retrieved from reference TRBV5-4 and TRBJ1-2, is ETGVTQSPTHLIKTRGQQVTLRCSSQSGHNTVSWYQQALGQGPQFIFQYYREEENGRGNFPPRFSGLQFPNYSSELNVNALELDDSALYLCASSNLQGSYFGYTFGSGTRLTVV.

This chain uses TRBV11-2 with TRBJ1-1; no reliable D call. With 2 bases removed from V and 2 bases from J, the gap between germline ends came to 9 bases. Germline V gene sequence: CDR1 SGHAT, CDR2 FQNNGV. The CDR3 loop spans 14 amino acids. The CDR3 here is CASSLQVGNTEAFF. As DNA, the CDR3 is TGTGCCAGCAGCTTACAGGTCGGCAACACTGAAGCTTTCTTT.